Given below is one TCR beta chain in context. Antigen specificity is unknown. This specimen comes from a study of beta chain features in type 1 diabetes. CD45RO/CCR7/CD25/CD127/CD95/CD27 separated CD4+ naive, central memory, regulatory and stem cell-like memory cells by sorting. General study results and limits: At VDJ recombination sites, type 1 diabetes patients had fewer insertions and more deleted nucleotides. Among patients, naive, central memory and Treg TCRB repertoires appeared more similar than among healthy donors.

The V gene's germline CDR1 is SGHDT and CDR2 YYEEEE. The length of the CDR3 is 17 residues. V was cut by 3 bases and J by 5 bases, with 20 bases left in between. All of the isolated RNA was reverse transcribed, so expressed TCRB transcripts were sequenced. It was found that naive, central memory and regulatory T cell samples averaged roughly 3.6 million reads. Some clones are missing from TCRdb's copy, which holds only in-frame ones; the method was immunoSEQ multiplex PCR. This sample yields about 270,000 clones, of which roughly 14% are seen a single time; approximately 0.024% belongs to the top ten.

This TCR was recovered from a woman between 35 and 50 years old in good health. The sequenced sample was naive CD4+ T cells from blood. The V gene is TRBV5-6, the J gene TRBJ2-2, with D maybe TRBD1 (6 bases). CDR3 loop: CASSYRQERSGTGELFF. The CDR3, as DNA: TGTGCCAGCAGCTACAGACAGGAGAGATCGGGAACCGGGGAGCTGTTTTTT.